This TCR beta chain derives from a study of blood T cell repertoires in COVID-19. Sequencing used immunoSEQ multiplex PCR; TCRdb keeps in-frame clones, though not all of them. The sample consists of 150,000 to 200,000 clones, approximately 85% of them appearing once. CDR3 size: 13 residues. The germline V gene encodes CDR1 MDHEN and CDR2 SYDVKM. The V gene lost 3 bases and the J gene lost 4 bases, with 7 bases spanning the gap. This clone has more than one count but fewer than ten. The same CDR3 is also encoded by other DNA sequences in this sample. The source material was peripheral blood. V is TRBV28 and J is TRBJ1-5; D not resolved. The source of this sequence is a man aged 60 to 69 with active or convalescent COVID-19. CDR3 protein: CASSFSGNQPQHF. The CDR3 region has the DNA TGTGCCAGCAGTTTTTCGGGGAATCAGCCCCAGCATTTT.